This T cell receptor (beta chain) originates from a study of blood T cell repertoires in COVID-19. At the level of the study: COVID-19 samples collected from the United States, Italy and Spain covered acute and convalescent phases. The analysed material was cDNA or gDNA that came from T cells, B-cell-depleted T cells, or PBMCs.

Original data processing: Quantification of nucleated cells was approximated via reference gene primer amplification. Assay: immunoSEQ multiplex PCR; the TCRdb copy retains only in-frame clones and omits some. V and J calls and clone size are those listed in that table; D and trimming were worked out from the DNA. This table has over 150,000 clones, approximately 85% appearing once. The CDR3 extends over 12 amino acids. Germline CDR1 is MRHNA and CDR2 is SNTAGT. V shed 6 bases, J shed 5 bases, and the junction held 3 bases outside the gene matches. The source material was peripheral blood. This sequence originates from a man aged 35-49 years with acute or convalescent COVID-19. This rearrangement joins TRBV6-4 to TRBJ1-2; TRBD1 aligns across 7 bases. CDR3 in amino acids: CASRGQRYGYTF. The DNA of the CDR3 is TGTGCCAGCAGGGGACAGAGGTATGGCTACACCTTC.